Described below is a single TCR beta chain sequence and its context. Its antigen is currently unknown. The data belong to a study of post-analysis software for immune sequencing data. CDR3 length: 15 residues. Germline CDR1 is MDHEN and CDR2 is SYDVKM. V was pared by 5 bases and J by 2 bases, with 13 bases between. Included in the TCR beta cDNA libraries were unique molecular identifiers. When 1 to 10 million T cells were used, they gave around 500,000 cDNA molecules. One entry per CDR3 protein, called by TCRdb with MiXCR from the PCR reads. The sample contains 180,000 or so distinct CDR3 sequences, approximately 29% of which appear only once. Regarding the study as a whole: When patients were compared with controls, 5 or 6 TRBV segments were more frequent, TRBV5-6, TRBV5-1 and TRBV20-1 among them.

The chain combines TRBV28 with TRBJ1-5; weak D call: TRBD1 (5 bases). Sequences were obtained from blood. The TCR comes from a girl aged 2-17 years with multiple sclerosis. The CDR3 is CASSTEGNGNQPQHF. The CDR3 DNA sequence: TGTGCCAGCAGTACCGAGGGGAACGGCAATCAGCCCCAGCATTTT.